In this sample, the clone carrying this T cell receptor beta chain turned up many times. One entry per CDR3 protein, called by TCRdb with MiXCR from the 5' RACE reads. Of about 85,000 distinct CDR3 sequences listed, roughly a fifth are singletons. The sample belongs to a study of spatial heterogeneity in lung cancer. About the study: Mean representation of each unique TCR and UMI combination in the raw reads exceeded 8.5 occurrences.

Germline values: CDR1 DFQATT, CDR2 SNEGSKA (reference sequence). V gave up 0 bases and J gave up 4 bases; unmatched junction bases: 13. This CDR3 has 18 amino acids. Time point here: sample taken at primary tumor resection. Unsorted samples of tumor, nontumor lung or frozen PBMC had their whole RNA sequenced. The sequence came from a male donor with early-stage non-small cell lung cancer. The rearrangement links TRBV20-1 to TRBJ2-1, with 9 bases identical to TRBD1. Sequences were derived from PBMCs, sampled at surgery. Written as DNA, the CDR3 is TGCAGTGCTAGAGATAGGGCCCTCGGGACAGGGAGGTACAATGAGCAGTTCTTC. This gives the protein CSARDRALGTGRYNEQFF.